Below, 16 T cell receptor beta chains from the same sample are listed, as sequenced in a study of T cell repertoires in cytomegalovirus infection. MiXCR, run by TCRdb on the reads, gives a single entry per CDR3 protein. Seen here are around 900,000 distinct CDR3 sequences, around 31% observed once, and the top ten hold over 12%. Their antigens are not known. The sequencing here drew on cultured CD8+ T cells from PBMCs, taken from culture after CMV antigen stimulation. These receptors were obtained from a human donor in good health (CMV status not recorded). Some clones in this sample may be carry-over from other donors' samples.

The chain employs TRBV6-1 and TRBJ2-1, with a possible D match to TRBD2 (5 bases). The V gene lost 8 bases and the J gene lost 9 bases, with 14 bases spanning the gap. The CDR3 consists of 12 residues. The germline V gene has CDR1 MNHNS and CDR2 SASEGT. The CDR3 protein is CASPTRRGEQFF. CDR3 sequence (DNA): TGTGCCAGCCCTACTAGGAGAGGTGAGCAGTTCTTC.

This clonotype appeared many times. This chain uses TRBV7-8 with TRBJ2-2, with D possibly called TRBD1 or TRBD2 (5 bases each). Trimming removed 10 bases at V and 1 base at J, with 13 bases between. The V gene's germline CDR1 is SGHVS and CDR2 FQNEAQ. The CDR3 contains 14 residues. The DNA for the CDR3 is TGTGCCACCCTTGATGGGGGGAACACCGGGGAGCTGTTTTTT. This sequence encodes CATLDGGNTGELFF.

This clonotype has more than one count but fewer than ten. The rearrangement links TRBV28 to TRBJ2-2, with D perhaps matching TRBD1 or TRBD2 (5 bases each). Trimming took 8 bases from V and 7 from J, leaving 14 bases between them. The CDR3 is 13 amino acids. Germline V lookup: CDR1 MDHEN, CDR2 SYDVKM. In DNA form, the CDR3 reads TGTGCCAGCGTGGTCGGGGCGGGCGGGGAGCTGTTTTTT. Residues: CASVVGAGGELFF.

The table lists this clonotype with many counts. The chain recombines TRBV7-6 with TRBJ1-2, with unresolved D. There are 16 residues in the CDR3. V lost 5 bases to trimming and J lost 2 bases, with 18 bases between them. Germline lookup yields CDR1 SGHVS and CDR2 FNYEAQ. In DNA, the CDR3 is TGTGCCAGCAGCCCAGGAGGGCGCGGCGGAAACTATGGCTACACCTTC. Amino acid sequence: CASSPGGRGGNYGYTF.

V usage is TRBV7-2 and J usage is TRBJ1-2; D perhaps matches TRBD1 (6 bases). The V and J ends lost 1 base and 2 bases respectively, with 20 bases between them. CDR1 is SGHTA, CDR2 FQGNSA, per germline. The CDR3 spans 18 residues. The CDR3, as DNA: TGTGCCAGCAGCTTAGGGTTGGGGGGGCACGAATCCAACTATGGCTACACCTTC. Translating it yields CASSLGLGGHESNYGYTF.

There are many counts of this clonotype. The V and J genes are TRBV7-6 and TRBJ2-7, with D perhaps TRBD2 (6 bases). This CDR3 comprises 16 residues. The V end lost 5 bases, the J end lost 6 bases, and 23 bases lay between the germline ends. Germline V lookup: CDR1 SGHVS, CDR2 FNYEAQ. CDR3 region: CASSPPASGRLSEQYF. CDR3 bases: TGTGCCAGCAGCCCCCCCGCGTCAGGGAGGCTCTCCGAGCAGTACTTC.

The gene calls are TRBV23-1 and TRBJ2-5; no clear D. TRBV23-1 is identified as an open reading frame with a role that is uncertain. This CDR3 has 12 amino acids. V was pared by 6 bases and J by 5 bases, with 10 bases between. The CDR3 is CASSRLTETQYF. The CDR3 DNA sequence: TGCGCCAGCAGCCGTCTTACTGAGACCCAGTACTTC.

The table lists this clonotype with a few counts. The chain has TRBV10-3 and TRBJ2-1; 14 nucleotides agree with TRBD2. Looked up from germline, CDR1 is ENHRY and CDR2 is SYGVKD. There are 17 residues in the CDR3. V lost 2 bases and J lost 3; bases outside the gene matches: 3. As DNA, the CDR3 is TGTGCCATCAGTGAGCCGGGACTAGCGGGGGTCTACAATGAGCAGTTCTTC. Amino acids: CAISEPGLAGVYNEQFF.

This clonotype was detected only a few times. The V gene is TRBV4-1, the J gene TRBJ2-2, with D tentatively TRBD1 or TRBD2 (5 bases each). Trimming shortened V by 4 bases and J by 7 bases, and 16 bases separated the two germline ends. This CDR3 contains 15 residues. Germline V gene data show CDR1 as MGHRA and CDR2 as YSYEKL. The CDR3 spells CASSLLDGAFGELFF. The CDR3, as DNA: TGCGCCAGCAGCCTCCTCGACGGGGCCTTCGGGGAGCTGTTTTTT.

The gene calls are TRBV27 and TRBJ1-2; no reliable D call. Germline-derived CDR1 and CDR2 are MNHEY and SMNVEV (reference sequence). CDR3 length equals 13 residues. V lost 3 bases and J lost 4, with 9 bases in between. This chain's CDR3 is CASSFGVSYGYTF. The CDR3 DNA follows: TGTGCCAGCAGTTTTGGCGTTTCCTATGGCTACACCTTC.

This clonotype was seen only a few times. V gene TRBV19 combines with J gene TRBJ1-5, with D possibly being TRBD1 (6 bases). Germline V lookup: CDR1 LNHDA, CDR2 SQIVND (reference sequence). Trimming removed 3 bases from V and 1 base from J, with 7 bases in between. CDR3 length: 14 residues. CDR3 protein: CASSMQGSNQPQHF. Written as DNA, the CDR3 is TGTGCCAGTAGTATGCAGGGGAGCAATCAGCCCCAGCATTTT.

The sample holds a few counts of this clonotype. This sequence joins TRBV27 and TRBJ2-7, with D perhaps TRBD1 (6 bases). V lost 8 bases and J 7 bases, leaving 15 bases between the germline ends. The CDR3 runs to 12 residues. The germline CDR1 and CDR2 sequences are MNHEY and SMNVEV (reference sequence). CDR3 region: CASGHRVSEQYV. The CDR3 DNA is TGTGCCAGCGGTCACAGGGTGAGTGAGCAGTACGTC.

CDR3 sequence: CASRGQGFNTGELFF. The CDR3 region has the DNA TGCGCCAGCAGAGGACAGGGATTTAACACCGGGGAGCTGTTTTTT. J is TRBJ2-2 and V is TRBV5-1; 8 nucleotides align to TRBD1. The V and J ends lost 5 bases and 2 bases, in that order; junction bases with no gene match: 5. CDR1 is SGHRS and CDR2 is YFSETQ in the germline V gene. The CDR3 covers 15 residues. The entire variable domain, with the rest obtained from reference TRBV5-1 and TRBJ2-2, is as follows: KAGVTQTPRYLIKTRGQQVTLSCSPISGHRSVSWYQQTPGQGLQFLFEYFSETQRNKGNFPGRFSGRQFSNSRSEMNVSTLELGDSALYLCASRGQGFNTGELFFGEGSRLTVL.

This clonotype was observed a handful of times. The chain combines TRBV12-3 or TRBV12-4 with TRBJ2-7; 7 positions match TRBD2. CDR3 size: 14 residues. The V and J ends lost 7 bases and 2 bases, in that order; junction bases with no gene match: 8. CDR3 residues: CASTFIGTTYEQYF. DNA for the CDR3: TGTGCCAGCACTTTCATCGGGACTACCTACGAGCAGTACTTC.

V gene TRBV4-3 combines with J gene TRBJ2-3; D unclear. Between the trimmed V and J ends, which lost 0 bases and 5 bases, there was a span of 12 bases. Per the germline V gene, CDR1 is LGHNA and CDR2 is YSLEER. The CDR3 spans 15 residues. This chain's CDR3 is CASSQDNIEGDTQYF. In DNA, the CDR3 is TGCGCCAGCAGCCAAGATAATATAGAAGGAGATACGCAGTATTTT.

This clonotype was recorded many times. This chain joins TRBV7-9 and TRBJ2-1; no definite D call. With 1 base removed from V and 0 bases from J, the gap between germline ends came to 7 bases. Per germline, CDR1 SEHNR and CDR2 FQNEAQ (reference sequence). The CDR3 sequence is 15 residues long. The CDR3 bases are TGTGCCAGCAGCTTAGGTCGGACCTCCTACAATGAGCAGTTCTTC. This gives the protein CASSLGRTSYNEQFF.